Listed here are 8 T cell receptor beta chains from one sample, sequenced in a study of T cell repertoires in cytomegalovirus infection. Each CDR3 protein is one row after TCRdb ran MiXCR on the reads. The sample includes some 800,000 distinct CDR3 sequences, 25% to 35% seen only once; the top ten take around 12%. No cognate antigen is known for these TCRs. The sample in question was cultured CD8+ T cells from PBMCs, obtained from culture after CMV antigen stimulation. The receptors were gathered from a human donor in good health (CMV status not recorded). Some clones in this sample may be carry-over from other donors' samples.

V gene TRBV12-3 or TRBV12-4 combines with J gene TRBJ2-1; D not certain. The ends were cut back, 5 bases at V and 0 bases at J, with 8 bases in the middle. CDR3 length: 14 residues. The CDR3 region is CASSTSYSYNEQFF. DNA for the CDR3: TGTGCCAGCAGTACAAGCTACTCCTACAATGAGCAGTTCTTC.

This clonotype was observed a handful of times. This chain connects TRBV20-1 to TRBJ2-1; 8 bases match TRBD2. Germline V gene data show CDR1 as DFQATT and CDR2 as SNEGSKA (reference sequence). Losses at the gene ends were 3 bases for V and 6 bases for J; bases not matched to a gene: 7. CDR3 size: 14 residues. CDR3 region: CSASPGGAGNEQFF. The CDR3 nucleotides read TGCAGTGCTAGCCCCGGGGGGGCTGGCAATGAGCAGTTCTTC.

J is TRBJ1-1 and V is TRBV18; 8 bases are shared with TRBD1. The CDR3 is made up of 18 amino acids. CDR1 and CDR2 (germline): KGHSH, LQKENI. V trimming: 3 bases; J trimming: 1 base; junction bases outside the gene matches: 13. The CDR3 nucleotides read TGTGCCAGCTCACCTTACCCTCCCGGGACAGGATCGAACACTGAAGCTTTCTTT. This translates into CASSPYPPGTGSNTEAFF.

This clonotype was detected only a few times. V is TRBV19 and J is TRBJ2-1, with TRBD1 as a possible D gene (5 bases). Looked up from germline, CDR1 is LNHDA and CDR2 is SQIVND (reference sequence). The CDR3 extends over 13 amino acids. Trimming left V 6 bases short and J 2 bases short, with 8 bases between. The CDR3 sequence is CASRFRAYNEQFF. CDR3 DNA: TGTGCCAGTAGGTTCAGGGCCTACAATGAGCAGTTCTTC.

The sample holds a few counts of this clonotype. The chain couples TRBV19 to TRBJ2-3; 9 nucleotides agree with TRBD2. This CDR3 region has 15 residues. Germline V gene data show CDR1 as LNHDA and CDR2 as SQIVND (reference sequence). V was pared by 4 bases and J by 2 bases, with 4 bases of the junction left unmatched. The CDR3 nucleotides are TGTGCCAGTAGTAAGACTAGCGGCACCACAGATACGCAGTATTTT. It is translated as CASSKTSGTTDTQYF.

This clonotype was observed many times. The chain has TRBV28 and TRBJ2-1, with D maybe TRBD1 (5 bases). Per germline, CDR1 MDHEN and CDR2 SYDVKM. This CDR3 has 14 amino acids. Trimming took 7 bases from V and 3 from J, leaving 13 bases between them. The CDR3 region has the DNA TGTGCCAGCACCTTAGGGGATGACTACAATGAGCAGTTCTTC. Protein product: CASTLGDDYNEQFF.

The V call is TRBV5-5, the J call TRBJ2-7; D is possibly TRBD2 (6 bases). CDR3 length: 13 amino acids. The V and J ends lost 4 bases and 8 bases respectively, with 16 bases between them. Germline V gives CDR1 SGHKS, CDR2 YYEKEE (reference sequence). CDR3 residues: CASSAEGFHKQYF. The CDR3 region has the DNA TGTGCCAGCAGCGCGGAGGGGTTCCACAAGCAGTACTTC.

About this clonotype: Sequence at one end of the junction differs from germline and may be a read error. V is TRBV6-1 and J is TRBJ2-1, with D possibly being TRBD1 (5 bases). Germline CDR1 reads MNHNS; CDR2 reads SASEGT. The CDR3 runs to 14 residues. The CDR3 here is CASSEPGSYNKQFF. The CDR3 DNA reads as TGTGCCAGCAGTGAGCCAGGGTCTTACAATAAGCAGTTCTTC.